What follows are 22 T cell receptor beta chains derived from one specimen sequenced in a study of blood T cell repertoires in COVID-19. Profiled with immunoSEQ multiplex PCR; TCRdb holds only in-frame clones, not every one. The sample has some 320,000 clones; 85% to 90% are singletons. Sequencing input: PBMCs or T cells enriched from blood (not recorded which). The receptors shown here come from a woman aged 50 to 65 who had been exposed to COVID-19.

The rearrangement links TRBV28 to TRBJ2-5; TRBD1 matches at 7 bases. The CDR3 runs 14 residues. V shed 5 bases and J 3 bases; nucleotides not matched to a gene: 6. Germline CDR1 MDHEN, CDR2 SYDVKM. CDR3 coding DNA: TGTGCCAGCAGTCCTCGTACAGGGGAAGAGACCCAGTACTTC. Protein: CASSPRTGEETQYF. The whole variable domain, filled in from reference TRBV28 and TRBJ2-5, reads DVKVTQSSRYLVKRTGEKVFLECVQDMDHENMFWYRQDPGLGLRLIYFSYDVKMKEKGDIPEGYSVSREKKERFSLILESASTNQTSMYLCASSPRTGEETQYFGPGTRLLVL.

The chain has TRBV2 and TRBJ1-2, with 9 bases aligning to TRBD1. Germline CDR1 and CDR2: SNHLY and FYNNEI. J was trimmed by 4 bases and V by 6 bases; bases with no gene match: 12. The CDR3 has 16 amino acids. CDR3 sequence: CASSAIQGARGYGYTF. The CDR3 DNA follows: TGTGCCAGCAGCGCAATACAGGGGGCGCGAGGCTATGGCTACACCTTC.

The chain uses TRBV7-2 and TRBJ1-1; no firm D call. V lost 2 bases to trimming and J lost 2 bases, with 6 bases between them. The CDR3 is 13 residues long. Germline assignment: CDR1 SGHTA and CDR2 FQGNSA. The CDR3 DNA follows: TGTGCCAGCAGCTTAACATTCAACACTGAAGCTTTCTTT. It translates to CASSLTFNTEAFF.

V is TRBV6-5 and J is TRBJ1-4; TRBD1 agrees at 8 bases. The CDR3 extends over 15 amino acids. Germline V gene lookup returns CDR1 MNHEY and CDR2 SVGAGI. With 6 bases clipped from V and 6 bases from J, the junction kept 9 bases outside the gene matches. CDR3 sequence: CASRGPGGGYEKLFF. For the CDR3, the DNA is TGTGCCAGCAGGGGGCCAGGGGGCGGTTATGAAAAACTGTTTTTT.

About this clone: This specimen includes other DNA sequences encoding the same CDR3. The chain joins TRBV9 to TRBJ1-3; D perhaps matches TRBD1 (6 bases). Germline CDR1 SGDLS, CDR2 YYNGEE. Trimming cost V 2 bases and J 1 base, with 10 bases left between them. The CDR3 extends over 15 amino acids. The CDR3 bases are TGTGCCAGCAGCGTCGAACAGGGATCTGGAAACACCATATATTTT. Amino acid sequence: CASSVEQGSGNTIYF.

This chain joins TRBV28 and TRBJ1-1; 9 nucleotides line up with TRBD1. The V gene's germline CDR1 is MDHEN and CDR2 SYDVKM. The CDR3 length is 17 residues. V shed 6 bases and J 5 bases; nucleotides not matched to a gene: 16. The CDR3 reads CASSSQVPGQGGTEAFF. CDR3 DNA sequence: TGTGCCAGCAGCTCACAAGTCCCGGGACAGGGTGGGACTGAAGCTTTCTTT. Full variable domain (remainder filled in from reference TRBV28 and TRBJ1-1): DVKVTQSSRYLVKRTGEKVFLECVQDMDHENMFWYRQDPGLGLRLIYFSYDVKMKEKGDIPEGYSVSREKKERFSLILESASTNQTSMYLCASSSQVPGQGGTEAFFGQGTRLTVV.

The J gene is TRBJ1-2, the V gene TRBV18, with TRBD1 matching over 7 bases. Germline CDR1 reads KGHSH; CDR2 reads LQKENI. With V trimmed by 3 bases and J by 6 bases, 10 bases remained unmatched. The CDR3 has 15 residues. The CDR3 DNA sequence: TGTGCCAGCTCACCCGACAGGGCTCCGACTGATGGCTACACCTTC. This translates into CASSPDRAPTDGYTF.

The chain has TRBV2 and TRBJ2-7, with 8 bases lining up with TRBD1. Germline V gives CDR1 SNHLY, CDR2 FYNNEI. Unmatched junction bases numbered 6, after V lost 3 bases and J lost 2 bases. The length of the CDR3 is 15 residues. CDR3 bases: TGTGCCAGCAGTGATTCCAGGGGGCTGGCCTACGAGCAGTACTTC. Amino acid sequence: CASSDSRGLAYEQYF.

Of note for this clone: Other DNA sequences in the sample encode the same CDR3. This chain joins TRBV19 and TRBJ1-5; TRBD1 aligns across 7 bases. J lost 2 bases, V lost 3 bases, and 1 base had no gene match. The CDR3 has 14 residues. CDR1 LNHDA and CDR2 SQIVND come from the germline V gene (reference sequence). Here the CDR3 reads CASSIDRGNQPQHF. Written as DNA, the CDR3 is TGTGCCAGTAGTATCGACAGGGGCAATCAGCCCCAGCATTTT.

The chain is built from TRBV6-5 and TRBJ2-7, with D maybe TRBD1 (6 bases). Germline V gene lookup returns CDR1 MNHEY and CDR2 SVGAGI. V lost 10 bases and J lost 0, with 13 bases in between. The CDR3 covers 13 residues. The CDR3 sequence: CAITTGNSYEQYF. CDR3 nucleotides: TGTGCCATTACGACAGGTAACTCCTACGAGCAGTACTTC.

This chain connects TRBV29-1 to TRBJ1-4; D is undetermined. V lost 5 bases and J 8 bases, leaving 9 bases between the germline ends. The CDR3 contains 11 residues. Germline CDR1 and CDR2: SQVTM and ANQGSEA. The CDR3 bases are TGCAGCGTTCCCACGGGGGAAAAACTGTTTTTT. Its protein is CSVPTGEKLFF.

V gene TRBV7-2 combines with J gene TRBJ2-2; D is possibly TRBD1 (6 bases). Trimming took off 2 bases at V and 0 bases at J, with 10 bases between the two ends. The CDR3 loop spans 16 amino acids. From germline, CDR1 is SGHTA and CDR2 FQGNSA. DNA for the CDR3: TGTGCCAGCAGCTTACAGGGGCCCTCGAACACCGGGGAGCTGTTTTTT. It specifies CASSLQGPSNTGELFF.

This chain joins TRBV7-2 and TRBJ1-1; no firm D call. The CDR3 totals 13 residues. V shed 5 bases and J shed 11 bases, with 18 bases lying between them. Germline-derived CDR1 and CDR2 are SGHTA and FQGNSA. CDR3 in DNA: TGTGCCAGCAGCACCGGAGGACCTACTCTGGCTTTCTTT. Its protein is CASSTGGPTLAFF.

The genes are TRBV4-1 and TRBJ2-7; TRBD1 aligns across 7 bases. Germline CDR1 MGHRA, CDR2 YSYEKL. J was trimmed by 0 bases and V by 2 bases; bases with no gene match: 4. The CDR3 runs 15 residues. The CDR3 bases are TGCGCCAGCAGCCAATCGGGACAGATCTCCTACGAGCAGTACTTC. Translation gives CASSQSGQISYEQYF.

The V and J genes are TRBV6-1 and TRBJ2-7; TRBD1 aligns across 7 bases. J lost 3 bases, V lost 3 bases, and 8 bases had no gene match. The CDR3 length is 15 residues. Germline loops: CDR1 MNHNS, CDR2 SASEGT. Here the CDR3 reads CASSELGQLLYEQYF. The CDR3 DNA is TGTGCCAGCAGTGAGCTGGGACAGTTACTCTACGAGCAGTACTTC.

This sequence joins TRBV19 and TRBJ1-2; D is ambiguous. The length of the CDR3 is 14 residues. V was cut by 4 bases and J by 3 bases, with 12 bases left in between. Per the germline V gene, CDR1 is LNHDA and CDR2 is SQIVND (reference sequence). The CDR3 nucleotides read TGTGCCAGTAGTACACCGACAATAGACTATGGCTACACCTTC. It translates to CASSTPTIDYGYTF.

The chain couples TRBV6-2 or TRBV6-3 to TRBJ1-2; TRBD1 matches at 7 bases. J gave up 0 bases and V 6 bases, and 10 bases lay outside the gene matches. The V gene's germline CDR1 is MNHEY and CDR2 SVGEGT. This CDR3 comprises 16 residues. The CDR3 DNA reads TGTGCCAGCAGCAACAGGGGCGCATCAACTAACTATGGCTACACCTTC. Residues: CASSNRGASTNYGYTF.

The chain combines TRBV4-1 with TRBJ1-2, with TRBD1 identical over 7 bases. Germline V gene sequence: CDR1 MGHRA, CDR2 YSYEKL. Trimming cost V 2 bases and J 3 bases; bases outside gene matches: 3. CDR3 length: 14 residues. The CDR3 nucleotides read TGCGCCAGCAGCCAACTAAGGGGGCACTATGGCTACACCTTC. Its translation: CASSQLRGHYGYTF.

This clone was seen only once. The chain links TRBV9 to TRBJ2-3, with 13 bases that match TRBD2. After removal of 3 bases from V and 2 bases from J, the junction contained 3 bases not matched to a gene. The germline V gene has CDR1 SGDLS and CDR2 YYNGEE. This CDR3 has 16 residues. The CDR3 region has the DNA TGTGCCAGCAGCGGGGGGACTAGCGGGGCCACAGATACGCAGTATTTT. This sequence encodes CASSGGTSGATDTQYF.

J is TRBJ1-2 and V is TRBV28; D is ambiguous. Germline V gene sequence: CDR1 MDHEN, CDR2 SYDVKM. The CDR3 spans 11 residues. The CDR3 DNA reads TGTGTGGCAGAAGCTAACTATGGCTACACCTTC. This gives the protein CVAEANYGYTF.

The rearrangement joins TRBV6-5 to TRBJ1-1; 8 bases line up with TRBD1. There are 15 residues in the CDR3. CDR1 MNHEY and CDR2 SVGAGI come from the germline V gene. V dropped 0 bases and J dropped 3; count of bases not matched to a gene: 3. The chain's CDR3 is CASSYSNRGDTEAFF. In DNA form, the CDR3 reads TGTGCCAGCAGTTACTCGAACAGGGGGGACACTGAAGCTTTCTTT.

V and J are TRBV19 and TRBJ1-1; D possibly corresponds to TRBD1 (5 bases). The CDR3 consists of 14 residues. Germline CDR1 is LNHDA and CDR2 is SQIVND (reference sequence). V was trimmed by 7 bases and J by 0 bases, leaving 12 bases between them. The CDR3 coding sequence is TGTGCCAGTACCCTCTCAGGGTTGAACACTGAAGCTTTCTTT. It codes for CASTLSGLNTEAFF. The entire variable domain, with the rest obtained from reference TRBV19 and TRBJ1-1, is as follows: DGGITQSPKYLFRKEGQNVTLSCEQNLNHDAMYWYRQDPGQGLRLIYYSQIVNDFQKGDIAEGYSVSREKKESFPLTVTSAQKNPTAFYLCASTLSGLNTEAFFGQGTRLTVV.